This T cell receptor beta chain was recovered during a study of T-cell memory formation after mild COVID-19 (dated by TCRdb to the early 2020s). About the full investigation: TCR sequence clusters from the two donors were found to be largely donor specific. Longitudinal TCRalpha and TCRbeta repertoire sequencing tracked T-cell clones expanding and contracting after mild COVID-19 in a couple of donors. Two young, previously healthy adult volunteers made up the cohort, one male and one female.

This clonotype was detected only a few times. The antigen it binds to is not known. Per-nucleotide qualities are absent, and no much larger clonotype sits a single base away. General conclusions and limits of the study: Some responding clones were found in pre-infection memory, which suggests that pre-existing cross-reactive memory T cells took part in the SARS-CoV-2 response. Only a couple of mild cases were covered in the study, and larger cohorts including severe cases with pre-infection samples were considered necessary. SARS-CoV-2 specificity was not confirmed for the second-wave clones peaking on day 37. Clones contracting from day 15 to 85 had balanced CD4/CD8 phenotypes, while a second wave expanding from day 15 to 37 was biased towards CD4+. Contracting CD4+ clones turned up mainly in the CM and EM memory subsets, whereas EMRA was where CD8+ clones were enriched.

Ficoll-Paque density gradient centrifugation was the method used to isolate PBMCs. Looking up the germline V gene (reference sequence) yields CDR1 LNHDA and CDR2 SQIVND. Taken from cysteine to phenylalanine, the CDR3 has 14 residues. The DNA shown is the 42-base CDR3, in frame from base 1. V is cut by 8 bases and J by 0 bases, and the space between the germline ends is 10 bases. This sample was sequenced with an Illumina NovaSeq 6000. TCRalpha and TCRbeta cDNA libraries were built by 5'RACE with constant-segment primers, adding sample barcodes and unique molecular identifiers. Trizol reagent was used to extract RNA from every sample. The libraries were amplified in two PCR steps, and the second step added a second sample barcode and Illumina TruSeq adapters. Libraries were sequenced on an Illumina NovaSeq with 2 x 150 bp paired-end reads. The study's own analysis went as follows. With migec v1.2.7, reads were demultiplexed and then collapsed into UMI-guided consensus sequences. Using mixcr v2.1.11, UMI consensuses were aligned to TRA and TRB V and J templates and then assembled into clonotypes. Clonotypes were classified as expanded or contracted when called significant by both edgeR and NoisET, with noise models trained on biological replicates. For edgeR calls, a false discovery rate-adjusted p below 0.01 and a log2 fold-change threshold of 1 were applied. As an exploratory analysis of dynamics, max-normalized trajectories of the 1000 most abundant clonotypes were examined by PCA with hierarchical clustering. Each responding clone was given a CD4 or CD8 phenotype based on the CD4+ and CD8+ repertoires, which had been sequenced separately. TCRdb trimmed public reads at Q25 via fastp, called clones via MiXCR and kept in-frame beta chains. Rows with one shared CDR3 protein collapse into an entry with the most common genes and DNA. TCRdb assigned the V and J calls; the authors' analysis was not used. The sample yields approximately 290,000 distinct CDR3 sequences; about 15% were counted once. The ten largest make up 22% of the sample.

Sequences were obtained from PBMCs or a T cell subset sorted from them (not recorded which). The sequence is built from TRBV19 and TRBJ2-2; the D gene could be TRBD1 or TRBD2, each one agreeing over 5 bases. The TCR originated in a man younger than 35 who had mild COVID-19 (a few samples of this study predate the infection). The sample titles of this study are shuffled in the database, so cell type and time point are left out; the donor was told from shared clones. At the DNA level, the sequence is TGTGCCAGTCGCATGGGACCGAACACCGGGGAGCTGTTTTTT. This sequence encodes CASRMGPNTGELFF.